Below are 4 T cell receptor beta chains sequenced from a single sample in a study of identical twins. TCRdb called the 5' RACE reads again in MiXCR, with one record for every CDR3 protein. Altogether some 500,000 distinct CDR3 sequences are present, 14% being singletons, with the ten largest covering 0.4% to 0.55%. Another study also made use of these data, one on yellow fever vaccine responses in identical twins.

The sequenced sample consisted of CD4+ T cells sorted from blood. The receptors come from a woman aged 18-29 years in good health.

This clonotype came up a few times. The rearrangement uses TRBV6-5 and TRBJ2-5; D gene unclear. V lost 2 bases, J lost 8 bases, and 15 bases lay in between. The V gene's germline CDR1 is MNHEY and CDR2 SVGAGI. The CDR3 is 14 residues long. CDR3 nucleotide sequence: TGTGCCAGCAGTTACCGATTAGTAGGTGAAACCCAGTACTTC. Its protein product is CASSYRLVGETQYF.

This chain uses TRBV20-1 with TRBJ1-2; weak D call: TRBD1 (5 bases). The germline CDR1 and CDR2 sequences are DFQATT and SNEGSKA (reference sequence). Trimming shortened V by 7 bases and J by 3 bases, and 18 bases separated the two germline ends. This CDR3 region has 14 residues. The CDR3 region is CSGLGGGSDYGYTF. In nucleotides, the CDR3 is TGCAGTGGTCTTGGTGGGGGGTCGGACTATGGCTACACCTTC.

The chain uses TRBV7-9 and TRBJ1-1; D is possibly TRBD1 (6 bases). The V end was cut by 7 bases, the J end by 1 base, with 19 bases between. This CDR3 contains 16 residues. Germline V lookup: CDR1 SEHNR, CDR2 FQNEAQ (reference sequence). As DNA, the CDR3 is TGTGCCAGCACCATGGGGGGGGCCCCTCCGAACACTGAAGCTTTCTTT. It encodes CASTMGGAPPNTEAFF.

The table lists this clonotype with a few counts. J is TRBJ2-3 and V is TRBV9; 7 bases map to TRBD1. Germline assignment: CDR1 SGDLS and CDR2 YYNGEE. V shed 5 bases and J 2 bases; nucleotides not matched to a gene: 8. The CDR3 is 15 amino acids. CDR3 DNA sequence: TGTGCCAGCAGGTCGAGAACAGGGGACACAGATACGCAGTATTTT. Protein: CASRSRTGDTDTQYF.